The source of this TCR beta chain is a study of cytomegalovirus exposure and HLA in healthy donors. Study as a whole: A prior analysis found roughly 100 million unique TCR beta sequences from 170 million or so T cells.

V lost 5 bases and J 5 bases, leaving 19 bases between the germline ends. Germline V gene data show CDR1 as SGHTA and CDR2 as FQGNSA. The length of the CDR3 is 15 residues. Study outcomes and limitations: Certain sequence variants were highly shared and formed a cluster, and this cluster was likely a sequencing artifact.

Primers included in the PCR were 60 Vbeta and 13 Jbeta primers. Libraries were prepared by immunoSEQ multiplex PCR; TCRdb keeps only in-frame clonotypes and omits some of them. The sample includes 100,000 to 150,000 clones, 84% of them seen just once. As concerns this clone: Its antigen is unidentified.

The material sequenced was PBMCs. This clonotype was sampled from a man aged 50 or older in good health and CMV-seronegative. V and J are TRBV7-2 and TRBJ2-7; tentative D call: TRBD1 (5 bases). CDR3 residues: CASSPLTVLIDEQYF. DNA for the CDR3: TGTGCCAGCAGCCCACTGACAGTTCTAATCGACGAGCAGTACTTC.